The text below deals with one TCR beta chain. Antigen specificity is unknown. The sample originates from a study of post-analysis software for immune sequencing data. As for the study in general: The cohort encompassed relapsing-remitting, secondary progressive and progressive-relapsing multiple sclerosis disease courses.

Prepared TCR beta cDNA libraries contained unique molecular identifiers. The T cell input of about 1 to 10 million gave a few hundred thousand cDNA molecules. TCRdb re-called the PCR reads through MiXCR, storing one row per CDR3 protein. The sample gives fewer than 550,000 distinct CDR3 sequences, around a third of which show up once; 4.5% to 7.5% is in the top ten. V dropped 5 bases and J dropped 5 bases, with 12 bases sitting between them. This CDR3 has 12 amino acids. Germline assignment: CDR1 DFQATT and CDR2 SNEGSKA (reference sequence). Study-wide results and limits: Normalized Chao1 diversity was significantly reduced in patients versus controls. Included in a set of five TRBV segments more frequent in patients than controls were TRBV5-6, TRBV5-1 and TRBV20-1.

This chain uses TRBV20-1 with TRBJ1-2; D is possibly TRBD1 (6 bases). Sequences were obtained from blood. The sequence was obtained from a girl aged 2-17 years with multiple sclerosis. The CDR3 sequence: CSAGRGGYGYTF. DNA for the CDR3: TGCAGTGCTGGCAGAGGGGGGTATGGCTACACCTTC.